Given below is one T cell receptor beta chain in context. Its antigen is undetermined. The entry originates in a study of T cells in Graves' hyperthyroidism and ophthalmopathy. Findings and caveats of the study: Ophthalmopathy was distinguished from stable hyperthyroidism by 13 V-J signatures.

The V and J ends lost 3 bases and 6 bases respectively, with 13 bases between them. Germline lookup yields CDR1 MDHEN and CDR2 SYDVKM. This CDR3 contains 14 residues. Authors of the study amplified TCR beta CDR3 regions from RNA transcripts. A first-round RT-PCR of the TCR CDR3 used the HTBI primer set. Via MiXCR, TCRdb re-called the multiplex PCR reads, giving one row per CDR3 protein. The sample shows 300,000 to 400,000 distinct CDR3 sequences, around 23% of them seen only once. Sample: blood. The V gene is TRBV28, the J gene TRBJ2-3; D gene uncertain. The receptor was derived from a woman in her forties or fifties with Graves' hyperthyroidism. For the CDR3, the DNA is TGTGCCAGCAGTTTTCGAAGCGTCAGTGATACGCAGTATTTT. It yields the protein CASSFRSVSDTQYF.